The clone carrying this T cell receptor (beta chain) came up a few times. These data are taken from a study of blood T cell repertoires in COVID-19. Study overall: Material from acute and convalescent COVID-19 was sourced from the United States, Italy and Spain. From T cells, B-cell-depleted T cells, or PBMCs came the material, which was cDNA or gDNA.

V trimming: 5 bases; J trimming: 1 base; junction bases outside the gene matches: 9. Germline V gene lookup returns CDR1 SGHVS and CDR2 FNYEAQ. CDR3 length equals 16 residues. Per the study methods: Nucleated cell counts were estimated from reference gene primer amplification. Here immunoSEQ multiplex PCR was the method, and the copy in TCRdb shows in-frame clones only, minus some. V, J and clone size were drawn from that table, and D and trimming were deduced from the DNA. The repertoire consists of 120,000 or so clones, with approximately 80% occurring once and the leading ten covering over 7%. Source material: peripheral blood. The chain has TRBV7-6 and TRBJ2-7; 9 positions agree with TRBD2. This sequence originates from a human donor in a cohort sampled during active COVID-19. The CDR3 nucleotides are TGTGCCAGCAGCCTAGGCGGGAGGGACGGTTCCTACGAGCAGTACTTC. It encodes CASSLGGRDGSYEQYF.